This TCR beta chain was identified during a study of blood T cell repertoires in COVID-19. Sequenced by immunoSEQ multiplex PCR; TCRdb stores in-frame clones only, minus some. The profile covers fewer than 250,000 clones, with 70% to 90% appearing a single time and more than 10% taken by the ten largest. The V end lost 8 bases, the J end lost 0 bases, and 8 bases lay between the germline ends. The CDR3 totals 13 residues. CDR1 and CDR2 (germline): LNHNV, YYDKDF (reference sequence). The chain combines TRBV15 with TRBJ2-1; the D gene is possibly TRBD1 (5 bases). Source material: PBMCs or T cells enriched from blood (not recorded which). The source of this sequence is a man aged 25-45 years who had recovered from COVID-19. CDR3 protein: CATGADSYNEQFF. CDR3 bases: TGTGCCACCGGGGCGGACTCCTACAATGAGCAGTTCTTC.